Presented here are 21 T cell receptor beta chains from one specimen sequenced in a study of OX40 agonist ivuxolimab in advanced cancers. Sequencing used immunoSEQ multiplex PCR; TCRdb keeps in-frame clones, though not all of them. Of about 80,000 clones listed, 80% to 90% are singletons. The sequencing used CD4+ or CD8+ T cells sorted from blood, collected in a trial of the OX40 agonist ivuxolimab. The receptors originated from an adult with an advanced solid tumor such as melanoma, head and neck, liver or kidney cancer.

The chain combines TRBV5-8 with TRBJ2-5; D gene unclear. Germline values: CDR1 SGHTS, CDR2 YDEGEE. V was trimmed by 1 base and J by 3 bases, leaving 13 bases between them. The CDR3 is 15 residues long. Here the CDR3 reads CASSLSKVSKETQYF. The CDR3 bases are TGTGCCAGCAGCTTGTCGAAGGTATCGAAAGAGACCCAGTACTTC.

This chain uses TRBV5-6 with TRBJ1-2; no clear D. This CDR3 spans 17 amino acids. V shed 0 bases and J shed 0 bases, with 15 bases lying between them. Germline-derived CDR1 and CDR2 are SGHDT and YYEEEE. The CDR3 region is CASSLVSSAAANYGYTF. CDR3 nucleotide sequence: TGTGCCAGCAGCTTGGTGTCGTCAGCCGCGGCTAACTATGGCTACACCTTC.

V usage is TRBV5-1 and J usage is TRBJ2-3; maybe TRBD1 (7 bases). CDR1 and CDR2 (germline): SGHRS, YFSETQ. The CDR3 length is 16 residues. Trimming shortened V by 4 bases and J by 1 base, and 16 bases separated the two germline ends. The CDR3: CASSNRQGGGTDTQYF. The CDR3 DNA follows: TGCGCCAGCAGCAATCGACAGGGAGGAGGCACAGATACGCAGTATTTT. Complete variable domain (other parts from reference TRBV5-1 and TRBJ2-3): KAGVTQTPRYLIKTRGQQVTLSCSPISGHRSVSWYQQTPGQGLQFLFEYFSETQRNKGNFPGRFSGRQFSNSRSEMNVSTLELGDSALYLCASSNRQGGGTDTQYFGPGTRLTVL.

The chain links TRBV18 to TRBJ2-7; TRBD1 is a possible D gene (5 bases). Germline-derived CDR1 and CDR2 are KGHSH and LQKENI. Trimming stripped 3 bases from V and 5 bases from J, with 14 bases between. The CDR3 consists of 14 residues. The DNA of the CDR3 is TGTGCCAGCTCACCGGTTCAGGGTATTAACGAGCAGTACTTC. Amino acids: CASSPVQGINEQYF.

The chain couples TRBV11-3 to TRBJ2-2; 7 positions match TRBD1. Unmatched junction bases numbered 4, after V lost 4 bases and J lost 5 bases. CDR3 length equals 14 residues. The germline gives CDR1 SGHNT, CDR2 YENEEA. The CDR3 protein is CASSWGQLTGELFF. CDR3 DNA sequence: TGTGCCAGCAGCTGGGGACAGTTAACCGGGGAGCTGTTTTTT.

In nucleotides, the CDR3 is TGTGCCAGCCGGTTCAGCGGGAGAATTGGGAATGAGCAGTTCTTC. Its protein is CASRFSGRIGNEQFF. This rearrangement joins TRBV28 to TRBJ2-1; 8 bases match TRBD2. V was clipped by 8 bases and J by 7 bases; unmatched bases: 13. Germline V gene sequence: CDR1 MDHEN, CDR2 SYDVKM. The CDR3 is 15 residues long.

This clone was counted between two and nine times. This chain connects TRBV28 to TRBJ1-1; no definite D call. V was pared by 3 bases and J by 0 bases, with 11 bases between. The CDR3 is made up of 15 amino acids. CDR1 and CDR2 from the germline V gene are MDHEN and SYDVKM. DNA of the CDR3: TGTGCCAGCAGTTTGCTCTCCCGGATGAACACTGAAGCTTTCTTT. Translated, it gives CASSLLSRMNTEAFF.

The chain couples TRBV5-4 to TRBJ1-2; D is uncertain. This CDR3 is built from 12 residues. V lost 2 bases and J 10 bases, leaving 12 bases between the germline ends. Germline V gene data show CDR1 as SGHNT and CDR2 as YYREEE (reference sequence). In DNA form, the CDR3 reads TGTGCCAGCAGCTTCAGTTACAGCTACTACACCTTC. Translating gives CASSFSYSYYTF. The variable domain in full, completed from reference TRBV5-4 and TRBJ1-2, reads ETGVTQSPTHLIKTRGQQVTLRCSSQSGHNTVSWYQQALGQGPQFIFQYYREEENGRGNFPPRFSGLQFPNYSSELNVNALELDDSALYLCASSFSYSYYTFGSGTRLTVV.

The chain combines TRBV2 with TRBJ2-1, with 14 nucleotides matching TRBD2. J gave up 4 bases and V 6 bases, and 14 bases lay outside the gene matches. CDR1 is SNHLY, CDR2 FYNNEI, per germline. This CDR3 region has 19 residues. DNA for the CDR3: TGTGCCAGCAGAGGAACCGGACTAGCGGGAGGAGATTTATACAATGAGCAGTTCTTC. This translates into CASRGTGLAGGDLYNEQFF.

This rearrangement joins TRBV7-9 to TRBJ1-2, with 7 positions matching TRBD1. Per germline, CDR1 SEHNR and CDR2 FQNEAQ (reference sequence). The CDR3 has 15 amino acids. Unmatched junction bases numbered 4, after V lost 1 base and J lost 2 bases. The CDR3 spells CASSLEGGKNYGYTF. The CDR3 bases are TGTGCCAGCAGCTTAGAAGGGGGCAAGAACTATGGCTACACCTTC.

This clone was counted a few times. J is TRBJ1-2 and V is TRBV4-3, with 7 bases aligning to TRBD1. The CDR3 has 14 residues. Germline CDR1 is LGHNA and CDR2 is YSLEER. V shed 0 bases, J shed 5 bases, and the junction held 3 bases outside the gene matches. The chain's CDR3 is CASSQEYRGYGYTF. CDR3 sequence (DNA): TGCGCCAGCAGCCAAGAGTACAGGGGTTATGGCTACACCTTC.

This chain links TRBV7-2 with TRBJ1-2; no definite D call. V dropped 0 bases and J dropped 4 bases, with 9 bases sitting between them. The germline V gene has CDR1 SGHTA and CDR2 FQGNSA. This CDR3 is built from 14 residues. The CDR3 reads CASSLATEIYGYTF. Here the CDR3 DNA reads TGTGCCAGCAGCTTAGCTACGGAAATCTATGGCTACACCTTC.

This chain links TRBV6-5 with TRBJ2-7; TRBD1 is a possible D gene (6 bases). The CDR3 extends over 14 amino acids. Trimming stripped 6 bases from V and 1 base from J, with 13 bases between. Germline values: CDR1 MNHEY, CDR2 SVGAGI. The CDR3 loop is CASSPRGTSYEQYF. The DNA for the CDR3 is TGTGCCAGCAGCCCTAGGGGGACGTCCTACGAGCAGTACTTC.

V usage is TRBV2 and J usage is TRBJ2-5; D remains unclear. Germline V CDR1 and CDR2: SNHLY, FYNNEI. The V gene lost 2 bases and the J gene lost 5 bases, with 15 bases spanning the gap. The CDR3 totals 15 residues. CDR3 DNA sequence: TGTGCCAGCAGTGAATACAAGGGATACGTGGAGACCCAGTACTTC. Translated, it gives CASSEYKGYVETQYF.

The V gene is TRBV9, the J gene TRBJ1-1; 7 nucleotides agree with TRBD1. Germline assignment: CDR1 SGDLS and CDR2 YYNGEE. The trim removed 0 bases at V and 4 bases at J, leaving 6 bases unmatched. The CDR3 is 15 amino acids. The CDR3, as DNA: TGTGCCAGCAGCGTAGCCGACAGGGCGGGCACTGAAGCTTTCTTT. This gives the protein CASSVADRAGTEAFF.

V gene TRBV12-5 combines with J gene TRBJ1-5; the D gene is possibly TRBD1 (6 bases). This CDR3 region has 17 residues. V gave up 4 bases and J gave up 6 bases, with 22 bases separating them. Per the germline V gene, CDR1 is LGHNT and CDR2 is FRNRAP. The CDR3 is CASGSQTLGTPAQPQHF. Written as DNA, the CDR3 is TGTGCTAGTGGTTCCCAAACGTTGGGGACACCTGCTCAGCCCCAGCATTTT.

This clone was observed a few times. J is TRBJ1-2 and V is TRBV4-2; D is possibly TRBD1 (6 bases). The CDR3 totals 13 residues. Germline-derived CDR1 and CDR2 are LGHNA and YNFKEQ. V lost 1 base to trimming and J lost 8 bases, with 11 bases between them. In DNA, the CDR3 is TGTGCCAGCAGCCAAGCCTCACAGGGCGGCTACACCTTC. Encoded protein: CASSQASQGGYTF.

This rearrangement joins TRBV4-3 to TRBJ2-7; 7 nucleotides agree with TRBD1. The CDR3 has 15 residues. J lost 3 bases, V lost 2 bases, and 7 bases had no gene match. Per the germline V gene, CDR1 is LGHNA and CDR2 is YSLEER. Written as DNA, the CDR3 is TGCGCCAGCAGCCAATGGAGACAGGGTAACTACGAGCAGTACTTC. Its translation is CASSQWRQGNYEQYF.

The chain couples TRBV29-1 to TRBJ1-1; D call uncertain. Trimming pared 1 base from V and 1 base from J, leaving 7 bases between. The CDR3 is 13 residues long. The germline gives CDR1 SQVTM, CDR2 ANQGSEA. CDR3 amino acids: CSVEGTGNTEAFF. Written as DNA, the CDR3 is TGCAGCGTTGAAGGGACGGGGAACACTGAAGCTTTCTTT. The variable domain in full, completed from reference TRBV29-1 and TRBJ1-1, reads SAVISQKPSRDICQRGTSLTIQCQVDSQVTMMFWYRQQPGQSLTLIATANQGSEATYESGFVIDKFPISRPNLTFSTLTVSNMSPEDSSIYLCSVEGTGNTEAFFGQGTRLTVV.

This clone appeared once. V is TRBV7-2 and J is TRBJ1-4, with D possibly being TRBD1 (5 bases). Trimming left V 1 base short and J 7 bases short, with 13 bases between. The CDR3 loop spans 15 amino acids. Germline loops: CDR1 SGHTA, CDR2 FQGNSA. The CDR3 loop is CASSLDLGLGEKLFF. The CDR3 DNA sequence: TGTGCCAGCAGCTTAGATCTGGGGCTGGGTGAAAAACTGTTTTTT.

This sequence joins TRBV7-2 and TRBJ1-2; no definite D call. Trimming took off 6 bases at V and 4 bases at J, with 18 bases between the two ends. Germline CDR1 and CDR2: SGHTA and FQGNSA. The CDR3 length is 15 residues. The CDR3 nucleotides are TGTGCCAGCAGTCCCGGACGGTCAAGGCTCTATGGCTACACCTTC. It codes for CASSPGRSRLYGYTF.